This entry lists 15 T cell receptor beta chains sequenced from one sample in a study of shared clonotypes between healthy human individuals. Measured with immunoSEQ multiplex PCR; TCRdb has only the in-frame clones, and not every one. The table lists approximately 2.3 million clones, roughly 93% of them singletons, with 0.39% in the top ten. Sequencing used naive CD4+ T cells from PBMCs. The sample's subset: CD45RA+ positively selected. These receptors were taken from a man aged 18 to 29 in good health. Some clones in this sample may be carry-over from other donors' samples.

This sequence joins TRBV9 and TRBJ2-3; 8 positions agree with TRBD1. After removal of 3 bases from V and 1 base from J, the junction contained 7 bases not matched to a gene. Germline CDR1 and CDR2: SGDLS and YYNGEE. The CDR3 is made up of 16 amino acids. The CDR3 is CASSGATGDGTDTQYF. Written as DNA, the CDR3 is TGTGCCAGCAGCGGAGCGACAGGGGATGGCACAGATACGCAGTATTTT.

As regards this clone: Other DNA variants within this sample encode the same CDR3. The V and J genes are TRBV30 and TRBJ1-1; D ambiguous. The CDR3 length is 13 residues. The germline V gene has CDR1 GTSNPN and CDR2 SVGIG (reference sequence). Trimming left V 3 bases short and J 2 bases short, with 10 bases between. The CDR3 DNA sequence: TGTGCCTGGAGCACAGCTGTTAACACTGAAGCTTTCTTT. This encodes CAWSTAVNTEAFF.

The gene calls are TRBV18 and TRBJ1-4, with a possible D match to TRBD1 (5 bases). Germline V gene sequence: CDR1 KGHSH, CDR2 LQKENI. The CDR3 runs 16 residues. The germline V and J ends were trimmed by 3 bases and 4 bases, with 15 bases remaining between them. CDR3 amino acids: CASSPDRGEDNEKLFF. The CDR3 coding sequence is TGTGCCAGCTCACCGGACCGGGGGGAAGATAATGAAAAACTGTTTTTT.

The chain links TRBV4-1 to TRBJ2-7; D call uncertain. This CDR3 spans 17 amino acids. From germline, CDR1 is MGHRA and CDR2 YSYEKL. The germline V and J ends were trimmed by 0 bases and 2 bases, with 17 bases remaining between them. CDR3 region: CASSQEGRRFAPYEQYF. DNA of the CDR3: TGCGCCAGCAGCCAAGAAGGCCGACGATTCGCCCCCTACGAGCAGTACTTC.

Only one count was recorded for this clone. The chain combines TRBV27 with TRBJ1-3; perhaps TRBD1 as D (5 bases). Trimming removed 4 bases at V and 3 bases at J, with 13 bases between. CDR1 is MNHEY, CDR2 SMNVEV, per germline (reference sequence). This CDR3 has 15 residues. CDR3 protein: CASSSWSRGGNTIYF. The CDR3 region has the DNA TGTGCCAGCAGTTCGTGGAGTAGGGGTGGAAACACCATATATTTT.

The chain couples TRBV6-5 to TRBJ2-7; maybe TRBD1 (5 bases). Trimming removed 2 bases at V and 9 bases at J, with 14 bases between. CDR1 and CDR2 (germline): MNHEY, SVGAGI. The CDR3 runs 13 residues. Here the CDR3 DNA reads TGTGCCAGCAGTTACATAGACAGTGGTGGGCAGTACTTC. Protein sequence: CASSYIDSGGQYF.

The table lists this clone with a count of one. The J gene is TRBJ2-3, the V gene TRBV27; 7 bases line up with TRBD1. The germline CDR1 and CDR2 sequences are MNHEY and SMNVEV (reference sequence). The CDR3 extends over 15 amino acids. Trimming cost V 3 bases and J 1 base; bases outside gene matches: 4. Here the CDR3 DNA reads TGTGCCAGCAGTTTGGACAGGTTAGGCACAGATACGCAGTATTTT. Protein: CASSLDRLGTDTQYF.

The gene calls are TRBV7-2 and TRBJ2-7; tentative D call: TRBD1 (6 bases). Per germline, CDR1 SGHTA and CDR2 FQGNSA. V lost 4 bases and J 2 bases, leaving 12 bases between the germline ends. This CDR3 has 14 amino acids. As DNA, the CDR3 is TGTGCCAGCAGCTCGCGACAGGTCACCTACGAGCAGTACTTC. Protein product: CASSSRQVTYEQYF.

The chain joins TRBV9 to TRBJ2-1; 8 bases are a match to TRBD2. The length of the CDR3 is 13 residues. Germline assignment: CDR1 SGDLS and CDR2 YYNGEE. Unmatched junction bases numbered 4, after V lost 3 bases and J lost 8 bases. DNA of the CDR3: TGTGCCAGCAGCGAAGCGGGGGTCCATGAGCAGTTCTTC. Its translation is CASSEAGVHEQFF.

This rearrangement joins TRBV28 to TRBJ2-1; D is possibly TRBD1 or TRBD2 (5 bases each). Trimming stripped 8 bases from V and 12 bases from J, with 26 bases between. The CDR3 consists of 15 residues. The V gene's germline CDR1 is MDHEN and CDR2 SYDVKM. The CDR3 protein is CASGSLTSGAQGQFF. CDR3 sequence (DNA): TGTGCCAGCGGATCGCTCACCTCCGGGGCCCAGGGGCAGTTCTTC.

This CDR3 reads CASSLVRDTGELFF. DNA of the CDR3: TGTGCCAGCAGCCTTGTCCGGGACACCGGGGAGCTGTTTTTT. The genes are TRBV11-2 and TRBJ2-2; no clear D gene. The CDR3 is 14 amino acids. CDR1 SGHAT and CDR2 FQNNGV come from the germline V gene. With 5 bases removed from V and 3 bases from J, the gap between germline ends came to 10 bases.

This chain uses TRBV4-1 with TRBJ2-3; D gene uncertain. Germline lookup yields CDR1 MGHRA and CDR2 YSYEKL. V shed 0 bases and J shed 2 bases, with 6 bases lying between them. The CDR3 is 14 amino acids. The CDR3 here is CASSQDHHTDTQYF. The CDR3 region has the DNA TGCGCCAGCAGCCAAGACCACCACACAGATACGCAGTATTTT.

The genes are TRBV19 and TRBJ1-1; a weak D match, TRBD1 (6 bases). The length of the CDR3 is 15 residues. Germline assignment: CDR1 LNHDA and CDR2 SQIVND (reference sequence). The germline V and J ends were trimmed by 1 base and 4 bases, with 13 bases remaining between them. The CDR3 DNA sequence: TGTGCCAGTAGTATAGCGGGGGGGCGTATCACTGAAGCTTTCTTT. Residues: CASSIAGGRITEAFF.

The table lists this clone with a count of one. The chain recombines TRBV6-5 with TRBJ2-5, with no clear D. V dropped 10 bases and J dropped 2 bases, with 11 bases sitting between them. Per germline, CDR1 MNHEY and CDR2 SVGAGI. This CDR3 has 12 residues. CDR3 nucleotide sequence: TGTGCCACCAGATTTAGTCAAGAGACCCAGTACTTC. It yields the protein CATRFSQETQYF.

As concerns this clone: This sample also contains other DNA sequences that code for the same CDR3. CDR3 bases: TGTGCCAGCAGTGCCCTTAATCAGCCCCAGCATTTT. Translating gives CASSALNQPQHF. The chain combines TRBV6-1 with TRBJ1-5; no definite D call. V dropped 4 bases and J dropped 4 bases, with 5 bases sitting between them. CDR3 length equals 12 residues. CDR1 and CDR2 from the germline V gene are MNHNS and SASEGT.